This T cell receptor (beta chain) was sequenced in a study of blood T cell repertoires in COVID-19. Study summary: Collection of acute and convalescent COVID-19 samples took place in the United States, Italy and Spain. PBMCs, B-cell-depleted T cells, or T cells were the source of the cDNA or gDNA that made up the material.

CDR1 and CDR2 (germline): SGHDN, FVKESK. V shed 0 bases and J 5 bases; nucleotides not matched to a gene: 5. This CDR3 is 15 amino acids long. Original data processing: The authors estimated nucleated cell counts from reference gene primer amplification. Some clones are missing from TCRdb's copy, which holds only in-frame ones; the method was immunoSEQ multiplex PCR. The DNA was the basis for D and trimming; V, J and clone size are from that table. The sample lists more than 200,000 clones, approximately 86% occurring once. The sequence derives from a human donor in a cohort sampled during active COVID-19. Sequencing was performed on peripheral blood. J is TRBJ1-2 and V is TRBV14; 8 nucleotides match TRBD1. The CDR3 coding sequence is TGTGCCAGCAGCCAAGAGGACAGGGAGATGTATGGCTACACCTTC. Translation gives CASSQEDREMYGYTF.